Sequencing of this T cell receptor delta chain was carried out in a study of gamma-delta chains in newborns, infants, children. TCRdb used CATT to re-call clones from the reads. The profile shows 7,000 or so delta-chain clones, 0.66% of them singletons. This clone was picked up a small number of times. A much larger clone lies a single base off, so this may be a read error. Sample: blood. This clonotype originated in a child who was a newborn, infant or young child, either healthy, febrile or measles-vaccinated (not recorded which).

The CDR3 coding sequence is TGTGCCTGTGACACTTTACTGGGGGATACTCCTAACAGCTCCTGGGACACCCGACAGATGTTTTTC. This translates into CACDTLLGDTPNSSWDTRQMFF. J is TRDJ3 and V is TRDV2, with 12 bases aligning to TRDD3. The CDR3 runs to 22 residues. Germline CDR1 GEAIGNYY, CDR2 EKD. The V gene end was trimmed by 1 base and the J gene end by 0 bases; junction bases not matched to a gene: 12.